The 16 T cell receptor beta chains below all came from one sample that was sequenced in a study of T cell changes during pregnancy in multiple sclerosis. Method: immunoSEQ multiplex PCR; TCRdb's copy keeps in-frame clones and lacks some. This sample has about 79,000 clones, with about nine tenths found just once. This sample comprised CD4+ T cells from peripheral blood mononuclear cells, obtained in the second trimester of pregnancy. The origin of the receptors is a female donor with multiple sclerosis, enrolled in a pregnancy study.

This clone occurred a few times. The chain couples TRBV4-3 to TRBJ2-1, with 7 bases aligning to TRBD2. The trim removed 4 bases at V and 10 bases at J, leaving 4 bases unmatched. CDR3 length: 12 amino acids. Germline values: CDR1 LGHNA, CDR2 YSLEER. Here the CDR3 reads CASSRDYGEQFF. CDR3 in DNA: TGCGCCAGCAGCCGGGACTACGGCGAGCAGTTCTTC.

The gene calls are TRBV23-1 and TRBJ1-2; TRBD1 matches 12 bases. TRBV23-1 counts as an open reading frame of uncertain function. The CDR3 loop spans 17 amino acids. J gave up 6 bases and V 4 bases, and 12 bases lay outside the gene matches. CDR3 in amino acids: CASSLAYAGQGAHGYTF. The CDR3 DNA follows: TGCGCCAGCAGTCTCGCCTACGCGGGACAGGGGGCACATGGCTACACCTTC.

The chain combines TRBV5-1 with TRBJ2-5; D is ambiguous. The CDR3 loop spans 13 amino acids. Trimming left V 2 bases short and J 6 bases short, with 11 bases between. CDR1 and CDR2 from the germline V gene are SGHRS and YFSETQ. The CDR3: CASSFPGDKTQYF. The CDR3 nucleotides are TGCGCCAGCAGCTTCCCGGGTGATAAGACCCAGTACTTC.

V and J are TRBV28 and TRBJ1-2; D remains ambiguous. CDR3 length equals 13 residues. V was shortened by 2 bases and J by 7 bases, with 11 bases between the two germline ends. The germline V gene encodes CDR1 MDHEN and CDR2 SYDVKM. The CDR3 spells CASSLVGRGGYTF. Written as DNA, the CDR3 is TGTGCCAGCAGTTTAGTGGGGAGAGGTGGCTACACCTTC.

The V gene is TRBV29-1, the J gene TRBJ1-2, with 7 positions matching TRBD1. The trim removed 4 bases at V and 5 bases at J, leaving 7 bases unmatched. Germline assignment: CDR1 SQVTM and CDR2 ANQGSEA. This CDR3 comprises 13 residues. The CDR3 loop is CSVGAGGGYGYTF. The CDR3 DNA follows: TGCAGCGTTGGGGCAGGGGGAGGATATGGCTACACCTTC.

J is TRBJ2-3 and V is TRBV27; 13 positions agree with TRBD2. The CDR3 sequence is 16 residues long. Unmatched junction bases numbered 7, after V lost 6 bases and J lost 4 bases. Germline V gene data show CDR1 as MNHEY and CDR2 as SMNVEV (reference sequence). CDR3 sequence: CASRPQLAGGADTQYF. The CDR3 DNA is TGTGCCAGCAGGCCTCAACTAGCGGGGGGGGCAGATACGCAGTATTTT.

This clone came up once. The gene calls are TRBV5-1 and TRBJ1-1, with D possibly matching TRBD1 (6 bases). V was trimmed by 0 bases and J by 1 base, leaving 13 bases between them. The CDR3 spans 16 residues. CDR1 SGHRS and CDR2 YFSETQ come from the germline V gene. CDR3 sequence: CASSLGRGLANTEAFF. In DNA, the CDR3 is TGCGCCAGCAGCTTGGGTAGGGGGTTAGCGAACACTGAAGCTTTCTTT.

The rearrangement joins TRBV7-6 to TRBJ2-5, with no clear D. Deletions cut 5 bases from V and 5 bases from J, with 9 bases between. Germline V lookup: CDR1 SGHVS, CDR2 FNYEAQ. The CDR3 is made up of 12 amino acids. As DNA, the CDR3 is TGTGCCAGCAGCCCAGCCGGGGAGACCCAGTACTTC. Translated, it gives CASSPAGETQYF.

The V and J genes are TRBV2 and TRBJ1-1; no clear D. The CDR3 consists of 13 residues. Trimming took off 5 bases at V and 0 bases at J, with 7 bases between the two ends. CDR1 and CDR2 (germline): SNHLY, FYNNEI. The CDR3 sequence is CASSLLLNTEAFF. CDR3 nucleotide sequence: TGTGCCAGCAGTCTCCTTTTGAACACTGAAGCTTTCTTT.

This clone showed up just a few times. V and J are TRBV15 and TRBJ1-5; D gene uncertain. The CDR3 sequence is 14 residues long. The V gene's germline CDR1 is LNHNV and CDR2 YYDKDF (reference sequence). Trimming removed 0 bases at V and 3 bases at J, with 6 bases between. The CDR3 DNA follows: TGTGCCACCAGCAGAGACAGATACAATCAGCCCCAGCATTTT. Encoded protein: CATSRDRYNQPQHF.

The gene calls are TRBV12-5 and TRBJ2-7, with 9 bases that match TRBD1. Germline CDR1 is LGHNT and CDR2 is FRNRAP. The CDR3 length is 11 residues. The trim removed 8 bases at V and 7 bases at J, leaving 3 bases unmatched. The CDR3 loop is CASSGTGEQYF. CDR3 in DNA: TGTGCTAGTTCCGGGACAGGGGAGCAGTACTTC.

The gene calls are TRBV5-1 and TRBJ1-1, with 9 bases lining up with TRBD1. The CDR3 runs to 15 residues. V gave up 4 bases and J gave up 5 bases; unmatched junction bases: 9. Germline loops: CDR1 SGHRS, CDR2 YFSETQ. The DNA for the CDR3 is TGCGCCAGCAGCGGGGGGGACAGGGATTCGACTGAAGCTTTCTTT. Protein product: CASSGGDRDSTEAFF.

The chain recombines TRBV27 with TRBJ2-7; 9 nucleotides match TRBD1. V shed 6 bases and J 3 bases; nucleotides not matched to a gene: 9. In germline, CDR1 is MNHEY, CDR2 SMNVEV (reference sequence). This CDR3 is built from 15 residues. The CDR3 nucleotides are TGTGCCAGCAGCCCAAAGGGACAGGGCGTCTACGAGCAGTACTTC. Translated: CASSPKGQGVYEQYF.

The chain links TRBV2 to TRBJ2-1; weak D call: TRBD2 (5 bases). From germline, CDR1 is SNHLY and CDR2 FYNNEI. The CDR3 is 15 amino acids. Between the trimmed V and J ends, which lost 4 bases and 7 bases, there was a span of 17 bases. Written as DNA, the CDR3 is TGTGCCAGCAGTGGAGGGAAGGTGAAAGAGAATGAGCAGTTCTTC. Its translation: CASSGGKVKENEQFF.

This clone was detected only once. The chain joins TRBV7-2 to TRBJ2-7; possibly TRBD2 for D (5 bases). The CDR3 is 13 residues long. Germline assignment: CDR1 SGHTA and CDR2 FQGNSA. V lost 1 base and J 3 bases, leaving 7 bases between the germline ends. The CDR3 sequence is CASSLGTVYEQYF. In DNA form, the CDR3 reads TGTGCCAGCAGCTTAGGGACTGTCTACGAGCAGTACTTC.

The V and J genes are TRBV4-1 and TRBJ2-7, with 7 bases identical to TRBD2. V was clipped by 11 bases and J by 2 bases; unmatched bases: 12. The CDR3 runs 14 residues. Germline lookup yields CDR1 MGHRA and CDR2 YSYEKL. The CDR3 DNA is TGCGCCGCAAGTCGGGAGGCGGGACCCTACGAGCAGTACTTC. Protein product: CAASREAGPYEQYF.